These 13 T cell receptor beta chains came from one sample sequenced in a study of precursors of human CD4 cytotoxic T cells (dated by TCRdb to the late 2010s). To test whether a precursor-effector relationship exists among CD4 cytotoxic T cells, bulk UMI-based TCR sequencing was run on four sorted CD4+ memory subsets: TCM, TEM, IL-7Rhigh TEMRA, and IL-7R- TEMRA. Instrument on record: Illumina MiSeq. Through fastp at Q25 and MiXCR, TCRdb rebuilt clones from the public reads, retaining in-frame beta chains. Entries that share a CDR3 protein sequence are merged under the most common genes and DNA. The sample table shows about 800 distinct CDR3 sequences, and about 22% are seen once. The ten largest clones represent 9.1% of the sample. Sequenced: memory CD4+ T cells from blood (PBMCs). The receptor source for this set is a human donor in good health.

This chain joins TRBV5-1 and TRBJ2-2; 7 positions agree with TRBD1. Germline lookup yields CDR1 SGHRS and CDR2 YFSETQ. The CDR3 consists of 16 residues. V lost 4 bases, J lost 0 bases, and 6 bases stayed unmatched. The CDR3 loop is CASSAVDRTNTGELFF. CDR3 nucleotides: TGCGCCAGCAGCGCTGTGGACAGGACGAACACCGGGGAGCTGTTTTTT.

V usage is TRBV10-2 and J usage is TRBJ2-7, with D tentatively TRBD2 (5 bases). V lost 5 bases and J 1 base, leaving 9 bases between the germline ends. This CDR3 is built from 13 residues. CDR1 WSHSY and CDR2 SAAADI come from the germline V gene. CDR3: CASSLLESYEQYF. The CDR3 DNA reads TGCGCCAGCAGTCTACTAGAATCCTACGAGCAGTACTTC.

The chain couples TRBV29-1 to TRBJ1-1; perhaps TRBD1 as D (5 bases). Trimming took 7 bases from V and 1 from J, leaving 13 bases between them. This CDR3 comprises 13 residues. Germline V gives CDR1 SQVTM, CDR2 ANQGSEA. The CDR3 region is CSAIGVGNTEAFF. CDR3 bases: TGCAGCGCTATAGGGGTGGGGAACACTGAAGCTTTCTTT.

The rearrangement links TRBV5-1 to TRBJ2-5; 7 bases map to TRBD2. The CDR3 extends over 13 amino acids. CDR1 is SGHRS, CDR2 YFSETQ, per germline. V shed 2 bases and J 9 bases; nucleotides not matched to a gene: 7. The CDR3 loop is CASSFGGSTAQYF. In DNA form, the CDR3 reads TGCGCCAGCAGCTTTGGCGGGAGCACGGCCCAGTACTTC.

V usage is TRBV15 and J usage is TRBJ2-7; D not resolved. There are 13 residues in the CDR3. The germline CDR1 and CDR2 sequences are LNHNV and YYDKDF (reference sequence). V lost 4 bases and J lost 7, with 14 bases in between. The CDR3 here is CATSTIGGEEQYF. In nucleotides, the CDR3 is TGTGCCACCAGCACCATAGGTGGTGAAGAGCAGTACTTC. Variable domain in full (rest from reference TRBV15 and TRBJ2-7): DAMVIQNPRYQVTQFGKPVTLSCSQTLNHNVMYWYQQKSSQAPKLLFHYYDKDFNNEADTPDNFQSRRPNTSFCFLDIRSPGLGDTAMYLCATSTIGGEEQYFGPGTRLTVT.

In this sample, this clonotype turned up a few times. The CDR3 sequence: CASSTWDYLSRDTQYF. The CDR3 DNA follows: TGTGCCAGCAGTACCTGGGACTACCTTTCTAGGGATACGCAGTATTTT. This chain connects TRBV27 to TRBJ2-3; TRBD2 agrees at 7 bases. CDR3 length: 16 amino acids. The germline gives CDR1 MNHEY, CDR2 SMNVEV (reference sequence). After removal of 5 bases from V and 6 bases from J, the junction contained 14 bases not matched to a gene.

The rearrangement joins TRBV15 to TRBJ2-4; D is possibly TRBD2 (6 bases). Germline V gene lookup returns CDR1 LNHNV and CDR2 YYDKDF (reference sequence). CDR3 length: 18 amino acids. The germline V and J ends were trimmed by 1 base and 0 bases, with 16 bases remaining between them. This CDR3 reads CATSRGSGWGLAKNIQYF. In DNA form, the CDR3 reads TGTGCCACCAGCAGAGGCAGCGGATGGGGACTAGCCAAAAACATTCAGTACTTC.

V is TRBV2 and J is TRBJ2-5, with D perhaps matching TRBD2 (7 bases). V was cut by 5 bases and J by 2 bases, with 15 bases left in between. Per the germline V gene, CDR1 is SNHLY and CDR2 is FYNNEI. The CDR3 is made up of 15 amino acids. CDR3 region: CASSRGGGFQETQYF. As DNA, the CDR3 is TGTGCCAGCAGTAGGGGGGGTGGGTTTCAAGAGACCCAGTACTTC.

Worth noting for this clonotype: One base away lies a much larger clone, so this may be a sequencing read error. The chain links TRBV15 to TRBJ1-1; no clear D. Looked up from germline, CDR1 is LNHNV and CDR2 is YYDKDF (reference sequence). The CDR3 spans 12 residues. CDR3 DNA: TGTGCCACCGCCGGGTGGAACACTGAAGCTTTGTTT. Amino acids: CATAGWNTEALF.

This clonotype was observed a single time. CDR3 sequence: CASTGTSFSNEQFF. The CDR3 DNA reads TGCGCCAGCACCGGGACTAGCTTTTCCAATGAGCAGTTCTTC. The chain is built from TRBV5-1 and TRBJ2-1, with TRBD2 identical over 9 bases. Germline CDR1 SGHRS, CDR2 YFSETQ. The J segment lost 6 bases and the V segment lost 6 bases, leaving 7 bases of the junction unmatched. The CDR3 spans 14 residues.

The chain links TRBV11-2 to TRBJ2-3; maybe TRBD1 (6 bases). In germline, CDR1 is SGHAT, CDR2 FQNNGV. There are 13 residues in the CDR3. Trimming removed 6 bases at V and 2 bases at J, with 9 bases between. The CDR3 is CASRTGNTDTQYF. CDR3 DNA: TGTGCCAGCAGAACAGGGAACACAGATACGCAGTATTTT.

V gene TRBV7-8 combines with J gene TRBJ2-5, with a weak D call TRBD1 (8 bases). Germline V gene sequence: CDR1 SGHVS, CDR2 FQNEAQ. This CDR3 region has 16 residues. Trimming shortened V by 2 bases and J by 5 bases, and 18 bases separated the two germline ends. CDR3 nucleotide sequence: TGTGCCAGCAGCTTATTCACCCAACAGGGGGGGGAGACCCAGTACTTC. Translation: CASSLFTQQGGETQYF.

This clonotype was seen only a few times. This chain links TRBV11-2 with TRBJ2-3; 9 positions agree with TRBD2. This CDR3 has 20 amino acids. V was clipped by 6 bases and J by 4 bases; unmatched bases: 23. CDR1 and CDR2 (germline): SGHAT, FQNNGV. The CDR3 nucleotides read TGTGCCAGCAGATTCCTCAGGGGTCATACTCTAGCGGGATCTCCAGATACGCAGTATTTT. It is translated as CASRFLRGHTLAGSPDTQYF.